The TCR beta chain under discussion was sequenced for a study of identical twins. In this sample, this clonotype turned up many times. Its specificity is not known. Unique molecular identifiers were present on the cDNA, which also gained a universal primer site by template switching. TCRdb re-called the 5' RACE reads with MiXCR, one entry per CDR3 protein. Counted here are approximately 680,000 distinct CDR3 sequences, roughly 6.6% occurring once; the ten biggest clones make up around 1.6%. This CDR3 is built from 18 residues. Germline lookup yields CDR1 MGHRA and CDR2 YSYEKL. Trimming shortened V by 0 bases and J by 0 bases, and 14 bases separated the two germline ends. Broader study findings: The study drew conclusions from cross-sectional statistical analysis, not from following the same donors. Twins shared beta out-of-frame sequences in excess, but this excess was weaker.

This same sample was also part of a study on yellow fever vaccine responses in identical twins.

The sample taken for sequencing was PBMCs. V gene TRBV4-1 combines with J gene TRBJ2-2; possible D gene TRBD2, 5 bases. This sequence originates from a woman under 30 in good health. CDR3 region: CASSQEGLRATNTGELFF. Written as DNA, the CDR3 is TGCGCCAGCAGCCAAGAAGGGCTGCGGGCGACGAACACCGGGGAGCTGTTTTTT.